Sequencing of this T cell receptor beta chain was carried out in a study of T-cell memory formation after mild COVID-19. Constant-segment primers served in 5'RACE that generated TCR alpha and TCR beta cDNA libraries bearing sample barcodes and UMIs. TCRdb reanalysed the 5' RACE reads using MiXCR and keeps one entry per CDR3 protein. The table records 540,000 or so distinct CDR3 sequences, approximately 20% of them present only once. The CDR3 is made up of 13 amino acids. The germline V and J ends were trimmed by 3 bases and 14 bases, with 18 bases remaining between them. Germline CDR1 reads LNHNV; CDR2 reads YYDKDF (reference sequence). Only a few counts were recorded for this clonotype. The target antigen is unknown. General observations from the study: Contracting clones from day 15 to 85 showed balanced CD4/CD8; later expanders favored CD4+. Some responding clones appeared in pre-infection memory, suggesting cross-reactive memory joined.

Sequenced material: PBMCs or a T cell subset sorted from them (not recorded which). The sequence was obtained from an adult woman who had mild COVID-19 (a few samples of this study predate the infection). Cell type and time point are not known. The V and J genes are TRBV15 and TRBJ2-3; D is ambiguous. CDR3 coding DNA: TGTGCCACCAGCAGTGGTCGGGCCGCCAGGATGTATTTT. It is translated as CATSSGRAARMYF. Together with reference TRBV15 and TRBJ2-3, the CDR3 gives the full variable domain: DAMVIQNPRYQVTQFGKPVTLSCSQTLNHNVMYWYQQKSSQAPKLLFHYYDKDFNNEADTPDNFQSRRPNTSFCFLDIRSPGLGDTAMYLCATSSGRAARMYFGPGTRLTVL.